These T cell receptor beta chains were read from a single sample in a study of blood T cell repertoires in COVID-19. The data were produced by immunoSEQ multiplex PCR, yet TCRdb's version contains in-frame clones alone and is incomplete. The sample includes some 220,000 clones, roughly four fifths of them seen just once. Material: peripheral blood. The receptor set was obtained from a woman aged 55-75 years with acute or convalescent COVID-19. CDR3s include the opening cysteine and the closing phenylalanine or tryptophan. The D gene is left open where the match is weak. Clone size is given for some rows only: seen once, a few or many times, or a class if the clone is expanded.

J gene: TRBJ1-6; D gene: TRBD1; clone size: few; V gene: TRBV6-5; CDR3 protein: CASSTGGGLALHF; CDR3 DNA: TGTGCCAGCAGTACAGGGGGAGGCTTAGCCCTCCACTTT
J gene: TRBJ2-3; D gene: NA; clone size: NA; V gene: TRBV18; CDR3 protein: CASSPPGADTQYF; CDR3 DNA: TGTGCCAGCTCACCACCAGGGGCAGATACGCAGTATTTT
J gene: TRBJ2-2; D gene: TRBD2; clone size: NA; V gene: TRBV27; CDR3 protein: CATKQWGASGPGENTGELFF; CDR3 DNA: TGTGCTACCAAACAATGGGGGGCTAGCGGGCCGGGCGAGAACACCGGGGAGCTGTTTTTT
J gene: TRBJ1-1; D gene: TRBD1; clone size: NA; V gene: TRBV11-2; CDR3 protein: CASSSDRGYASREAFF; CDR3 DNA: TGTGCCAGCAGCTCCGACAGGGGGTATGCTTCCCGTGAAGCTTTCTTT
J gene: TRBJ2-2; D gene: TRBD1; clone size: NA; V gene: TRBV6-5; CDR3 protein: CASSLRTGYMGELFF; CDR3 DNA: TGTGCCAGCAGTCTCCGGACAGGATACATGGGGGAGCTGTTTTTT
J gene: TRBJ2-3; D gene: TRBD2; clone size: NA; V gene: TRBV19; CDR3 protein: CASSKGAGGTDTQYF; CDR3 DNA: TGTGCCAGTAGTAAGGGAGCGGGGGGCACAGATACGCAGTATTTT
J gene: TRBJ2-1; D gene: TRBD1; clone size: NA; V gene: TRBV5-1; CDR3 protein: CASSRTGAYNEQFF; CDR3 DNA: TGCGCCAGCAGCCGGACAGGGGCCTACAATGAGCAGTTCTTC
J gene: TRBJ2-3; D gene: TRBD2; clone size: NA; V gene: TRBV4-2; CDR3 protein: CASSHSLRAGGPLGTDTQYF; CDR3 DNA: TGTGCCAGCAGCCACAGCCTAAGAGCGGGGGGGCCCCTCGGCACAGATACGCAGTATTTT
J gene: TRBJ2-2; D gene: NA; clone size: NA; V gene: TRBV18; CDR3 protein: CASSPYRPRTGELFF; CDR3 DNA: TGTGCCAGCTCACCGTATCGCCCGCGCACCGGGGAGCTGTTTTTT
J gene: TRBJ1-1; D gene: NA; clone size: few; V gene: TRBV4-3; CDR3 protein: CASSQARTNTEAFF; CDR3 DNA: TGCGCCAGCAGCCAAGCGAGAACGAACACTGAAGCTTTCTTT
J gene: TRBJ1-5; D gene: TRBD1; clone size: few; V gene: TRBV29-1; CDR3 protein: CSVVDRGADQPQHF; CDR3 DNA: TGCAGCGTTGTAGACAGGGGGGCCGATCAGCCCCAGCATTTT
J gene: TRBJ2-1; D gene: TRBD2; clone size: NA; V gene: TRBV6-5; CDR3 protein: CASSRLADSYNEQFF; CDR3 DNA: TGTGCCAGCAGTCGACTAGCGGACTCCTACAATGAGCAGTTCTTC
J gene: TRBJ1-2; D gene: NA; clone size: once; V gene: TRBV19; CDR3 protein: CASSKAGRHGYTF; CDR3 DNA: TGTGCCAGTAGTAAGGCAGGGAGGCATGGCTACACCTTC
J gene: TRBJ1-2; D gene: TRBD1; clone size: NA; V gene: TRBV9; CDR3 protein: CASSPRQGGYGYTF; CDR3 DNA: TGTGCCAGCAGCCCGCGACAGGGTGGCTATGGCTACACCTTC
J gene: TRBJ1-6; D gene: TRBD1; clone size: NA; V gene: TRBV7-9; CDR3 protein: CASSQATGYNSPLHF; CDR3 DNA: TGTGCCAGCAGTCAAGCGACAGGGTATAATTCACCCCTCCACTTT
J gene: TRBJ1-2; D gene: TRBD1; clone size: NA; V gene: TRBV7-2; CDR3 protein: CASSTDRDPNYGYTF; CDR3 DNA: TGTGCCAGCAGCACAGACAGGGACCCTAACTATGGCTACACCTTC
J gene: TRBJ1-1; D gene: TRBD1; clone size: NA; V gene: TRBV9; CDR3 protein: CASRGDSTEAFF; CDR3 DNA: TGTGCCAGCAGAGGGGACAGCACTGAAGCTTTCTTT
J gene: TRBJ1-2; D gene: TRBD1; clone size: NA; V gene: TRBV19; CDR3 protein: CASSQTGDYGYTF; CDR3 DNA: TGTGCCAGTAGTCAAACAGGGGACTATGGCTACACCTTC
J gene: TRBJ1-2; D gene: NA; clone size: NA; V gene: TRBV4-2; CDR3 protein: CASSQGRAQNYGYTF; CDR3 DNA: TGTGCCAGCAGCCAGGGCAGGGCGCAAAACTATGGCTACACCTTC